This entry concerns a single T cell receptor beta chain. The table lists this clone with a count of one. Its antigen is currently not known. No base quality values were provided; no much bigger clone lies one nucleotide off. The CDR3 measures 15 amino acids from cysteine to phenylalanine. The entry retains the CDR3 DNA only, 45 bases that are in frame from base 1. Trimming leaves V shorter by 2 bases and J shorter by 3 bases, with the junction holding 8 bases beyond the gene matches. CDR1 and CDR2 (SQVTM, ANQGSEA) derive from the germline V gene. The data were taken from a study of control samples from healthy donors and cancer patients (dated by TCRdb to the early 2020s). Library method: the immunoSEQ multiplex PCR assay. TCRdb re-hosts the immuneACCESS table, in-frame sequences only. Its copies lack some clones; in the studies checked, an unresolved V gene accounts for under half of them, and the cause for the rest is not known. This sample gives approximately 84,000 clones in total; more than 75% of them show up just once. Clones ranked in the top ten supply about 9.8% of the sample.

What was sequenced was blood. Recombination connected TRBV29-1 to TRBJ2-3; 7 junctional bases match TRBD2. This receptor was taken from a woman aged 60 to 75 in good health. The CDR3 protein: CSVESPSGLTDTQYF. The sequence in DNA is TGCAGCGTTGAATCACCTAGCGGTTTGACAGATACGCAGTATTTT.